Below are 29 T cell receptor beta chains sequenced from a single sample in a study of CD8+ T cells in alopecia areata. Sequencing used cDNA as its template, made by extracting RNA and reverse transcribing it. TCRdb keeps only in-frame clones here, not all; method: immunoSEQ multiplex PCR. The top ten hold about 1.2% of the sample, which has hundreds of thousands of clones, approximately 67% seen once. The treatment: oral pan-JAK inhibitor, 5-10 mg twice daily. The sequencing here drew on CD4+ T cells sorted from blood, taken around week 46, from a patient treated with tofacitinib. The origin of the receptors is a human donor with alopecia areata.

This chain links TRBV9 with TRBJ2-1, with 7 bases identical to TRBD1. V trimming: 4 bases; J trimming: 6 bases; junction bases outside the gene matches: 4. The CDR3 has 13 amino acids. CDR1 SGDLS and CDR2 YYNGEE come from the germline V gene. CDR3 residues: CASSLTGSNEQFF. DNA of the CDR3: TGTGCCAGCAGCTTGACAGGGAGCAATGAGCAGTTCTTC.

This clone appeared a few times. J is TRBJ2-6 and V is TRBV5-6, with 9 bases identical to TRBD1. This CDR3 comprises 17 residues. Germline V gene lookup returns CDR1 SGHDT and CDR2 YYEEEE. V lost 4 bases to trimming and J lost 4 bases; unmatched junction nucleotides: 9. CDR3 bases: TGTGCCAGCAGCGGAGGGACAGGGCGGTTAGGGGCCAACGTCCTGACTTTC. Its translation is CASSGGTGRLGANVLTF.

In this sample, this clone turned up once. The V and J genes are TRBV5-1 and TRBJ2-1, with D possibly TRBD2 on 5 matching bases. Germline CDR1 SGHRS, CDR2 YFSETQ. Deletions cut 4 bases from V and 9 bases from J, with 26 bases between. This CDR3 contains 17 residues. The CDR3 DNA reads TGCGCCAGCAGCCTAGCCCTAGGAGTCTCCAACCTGAGTGAGCAGTTCTTC. Protein sequence: CASSLALGVSNLSEQFF.

V and J are TRBV7-3 and TRBJ2-1, with unresolved D. Trimming shortened V by 5 bases and J by 6 bases, and 8 bases separated the two germline ends. From germline, CDR1 is SGHTA and CDR2 FQGTGA. The CDR3 has 12 residues. CDR3 region: CASSHPGNEQFF. As DNA, the CDR3 is TGTGCCAGCAGCCATCCGGGCAATGAGCAGTTCTTC.

There are a few counts of this clone. Other DNA sequences in this sample translate to the same CDR3. The chain links TRBV29-1 to TRBJ1-1; D unclear. The CDR3 is made up of 13 amino acids. CDR1 and CDR2 (germline): SQVTM, ANQGSEA. Trimming shortened V by 6 bases and J by 0 bases, and 11 bases separated the two germline ends. The CDR3, as DNA: TGCAGCGTCCAAGGACGGATGAACACTGAAGCTTTCTTT. Translating it yields CSVQGRMNTEAFF.

The chain employs TRBV10-3 and TRBJ1-2, with D maybe TRBD1 (5 bases). In germline, CDR1 is ENHRY, CDR2 SYGVKD. This CDR3 region has 12 residues. V dropped 4 bases and J dropped 8 bases, with 11 bases sitting between them. The DNA of the CDR3 is TGTGCCATCAGTGGGAGGCCAGGGGGCTACACCTTC. Translating gives CAISGRPGGYTF.

A few counts support this clone. This sequence joins TRBV6-5 and TRBJ2-7; possibly TRBD1 or TRBD2 for D (5 bases each). The CDR3 sequence is 14 residues long. Germline CDR1 reads MNHEY; CDR2 reads SVGAGI. With 6 bases removed from V and 7 bases from J, the gap between germline ends came to 19 bases. This CDR3 reads CASSPPGRGGEQYF. The CDR3 nucleotides are TGTGCCAGCAGCCCCCCGGGAAGGGGTGGGGAGCAGTACTTC.

The chain carries TRBV29-1 and TRBJ2-7, with D perhaps TRBD1 (6 bases). There are 10 residues in the CDR3. The V end was cut by 6 bases, the J end by 9 bases, with 12 bases between. The germline V gene encodes CDR1 SQVTM and CDR2 ANQGSEA. The CDR3 here is CSVTQGGQYF. For the CDR3, the DNA is TGCAGCGTGACACAGGGCGGGCAGTACTTC.

This clone was counted between two and nine times. The V gene is TRBV4-2, the J gene TRBJ2-3; 10 nucleotides align to TRBD2. CDR1 and CDR2 (germline): LGHNA, YNFKEQ. CDR3 size: 16 residues. V shed 2 bases and J 1 base; nucleotides not matched to a gene: 3. The CDR3 DNA sequence: TGTGCCAGCAGCCAACTCACTAGCGGGGGCACAGATACGCAGTATTTT. Its protein is CASSQLTSGGTDTQYF.

This sequence joins TRBV29-1 and TRBJ2-2; TRBD2 might be the D (6 bases). This CDR3 is built from 13 residues. CDR1 SQVTM and CDR2 ANQGSEA come from the germline V gene. V was clipped by 3 bases and J by 4 bases, with 9 bases between them. The CDR3 DNA reads as TGCAGCGTTGATGGAGGGACCACCGGGGAGCTGTTTTTT. It translates to CSVDGGTTGELFF.

This clone was observed a single time. The CDR3: CASSEARSGANVLTF. The CDR3 nucleotides read TGTGCCAGCAGTGAAGCGCGGTCTGGGGCCAACGTCCTGACTTTC. This chain links TRBV2 with TRBJ2-6; unclear D gene. The germline V gene has CDR1 SNHLY and CDR2 FYNNEI. This CDR3 region has 15 residues. V lost 0 bases and J lost 1, with 4 bases in between.

CDR3 protein: CASSQDTEGGETQYF. CDR3 DNA: TGCGCCAGCAGCCAAGATACAGAGGGTGGAGAGACCCAGTACTTC. The V call is TRBV4-3, the J call TRBJ2-5; possibly TRBD2 for D (5 bases). The CDR3 covers 15 residues. The germline V and J ends were trimmed by 0 bases and 4 bases, with 12 bases remaining between them. In germline, CDR1 is LGHNA, CDR2 YSLEER.

The chain couples TRBV29-1 to TRBJ2-7; possible D gene TRBD1, 5 bases. This CDR3 is 11 amino acids long. The V and J ends lost 3 bases and 12 bases respectively, with 15 bases between them. From germline, CDR1 is SQVTM and CDR2 ANQGSEA. The CDR3 DNA follows: TGCAGCGTTGACGTGGGGCGCGTCCTGTACTTC. It is translated as CSVDVGRVLYF.

CDR3: CASSPQGRTYEQYF. In nucleotides, the CDR3 is TGTGCCAGCAGCCCCCAGGGAAGGACCTACGAGCAGTACTTC. The chain links TRBV7-8 to TRBJ2-7; TRBD1 is a possible D gene (5 bases). Trimming removed 5 bases at V and 2 bases at J, with 13 bases between. This CDR3 comprises 14 residues. Germline V gives CDR1 SGHVS, CDR2 FQNEAQ.

There are a few counts of this clone. The gene calls are TRBV7-8 and TRBJ2-1; 10 positions agree with TRBD1. The CDR3 spans 16 residues. The V and J ends lost 1 base and 4 bases, in that order; junction bases with no gene match: 4. CDR1 SGHVS and CDR2 FQNEAQ come from the germline V gene. Here the CDR3 DNA reads TGTGCCAGCAGCTTAGGGACAGGGGGTTTGTACAATGAGCAGTTCTTC. Amino acids: CASSLGTGGLYNEQFF.

This clone was detected a few times. This chain joins TRBV5-6 and TRBJ2-3; D unresolved. The CDR3 runs to 13 residues. V was trimmed by 6 bases and J by 6 bases, leaving 14 bases between them. CDR1 and CDR2 from the germline V gene are SGHDT and YYEEEE. For the CDR3, the DNA is TGTGCCAGCACCCGTACCCTGGGGGATACGCAGTATTTT. Its translation: CASTRTLGDTQYF.

This clone has only one observation. The V call is TRBV10-3, the J call TRBJ2-1; no firm D call. V was shortened by 2 bases and J by 2 bases, with 13 bases between the two germline ends. CDR1 and CDR2 (germline): ENHRY, SYGVKD. The CDR3 has 16 residues. The CDR3 sequence is CAISEDGLEPYNEQFF. The CDR3 DNA is TGTGCCATCAGTGAGGACGGCCTAGAACCCTACAATGAGCAGTTCTTC.

The chain employs TRBV5-1 and TRBJ2-7; D is undetermined. Between the trimmed V and J ends, which lost 1 base and 4 bases, there was a span of 15 bases. From germline, CDR1 is SGHRS and CDR2 YFSETQ. This CDR3 comprises 15 residues. The CDR3 region has the DNA TGCGCCAGCAGCTTGAGCTCCGAAACGTTGTACGAGCAGTACTTC. Its protein is CASSLSSETLYEQYF.

Concerning this clone: This may come from a read error, since a much larger clone is one base off. The CDR3 DNA reads TGTGCCAGCAGCCTCGACAGGAACACTGAAGCTTTCTTT. Residues: CASSLDRNTEAFF. The chain links TRBV7-8 to TRBJ1-1; D may be TRBD1 (5 bases). The germline V gene encodes CDR1 SGHVS and CDR2 FQNEAQ. The CDR3 extends over 13 amino acids. Trimming pared 5 bases from V and 1 base from J, leaving 8 bases between.

This clone was seen repeatedly, ten times or more. The same CDR3 can be traced to other DNA sequences in this sample. V usage is TRBV5-1 and J usage is TRBJ2-5; D unclear. V dropped 0 bases and J dropped 1 base, with 7 bases sitting between them. This CDR3 region has 14 residues. Germline CDR1 and CDR2: SGHRS and YFSETQ. CDR3 protein: CASSLERPQETQYF. The CDR3 nucleotides are TGCGCCAGCAGCTTGGAAAGACCCCAAGAGACCCAGTACTTC.

The chain has TRBV5-1 and TRBJ1-2, with D perhaps matching TRBD1 (6 bases). The V and J ends lost 0 bases and 8 bases respectively, with 14 bases between them. The CDR3 spans 14 residues. Germline lookup yields CDR1 SGHRS and CDR2 YFSETQ. CDR3 in amino acids: CASSLEGGAQGYTF. In DNA form, the CDR3 reads TGCGCCAGCAGCTTGGAGGGGGGCGCGCAGGGCTACACCTTC.

The rearrangement links TRBV30 to TRBJ1-2, with D uncertain. The CDR3 contains 15 residues. Germline CDR1 is GTSNPN and CDR2 is SVGIG (reference sequence). V was clipped by 1 base and J by 1 base, with 13 bases between them. CDR3: CAWSGPGKVNYGYTF. CDR3 sequence (DNA): TGTGCCTGGAGTGGCCCGGGGAAGGTTAACTATGGCTACACCTTC.

The chain recombines TRBV14 with TRBJ1-2, with D possibly being TRBD1 (6 bases). The CDR3 is 13 residues long. CDR1 is SGHDN, CDR2 FVKESK, per germline. Trimming removed 3 bases from V and 8 bases from J, with 13 bases in between. The CDR3 coding sequence is TGTGCCAGCAGCCAGACAGGAGTCGGGGGCTACACCTTC. Amino acid sequence: CASSQTGVGGYTF.

The table lists this clone with a few counts. The chain combines TRBV6-6 with TRBJ2-3, with no clear D. Per the germline V gene, CDR1 is MNHNY and CDR2 is SVGAGI (reference sequence). The CDR3 consists of 14 residues. Trimming shortened V by 2 bases and J by 2 bases, and 8 bases separated the two germline ends. The CDR3 DNA sequence: TGTGCCAGCAGTTACCCACATGACACAGATACGCAGTATTTT. It is translated as CASSYPHDTDTQYF.

The chain uses TRBV5-1 and TRBJ1-1, with TRBD1 as a possible D gene (6 bases). Per the germline V gene, CDR1 is SGHRS and CDR2 is YFSETQ. Trimming removed 4 bases at V and 1 base at J, with 11 bases between. The CDR3 length is 14 residues. This CDR3 reads CASSLGGTNTEAFF. The CDR3 DNA sequence: TGCGCCAGCAGCCTCGGGGGCACGAACACTGAAGCTTTCTTT.

This clone showed up just once. The chain joins TRBV29-1 to TRBJ2-5, with 12 bases identical to TRBD1. J was trimmed by 5 bases and V by 2 bases; bases with no gene match: 15. CDR1 is SQVTM and CDR2 is ANQGSEA in the germline V gene. The CDR3 has 18 amino acids. As DNA, the CDR3 is TGCAGCGTTGAAAAGCTCATCCCCATGGGACAGGGGGCTGAGACCCAGTACTTC. This gives the protein CSVEKLIPMGQGAETQYF.

This clone was counted between two and nine times. The chain couples TRBV15 to TRBJ2-1; 7 bases fit TRBD2. V trimming: 2 bases; J trimming: 3 bases; junction bases outside the gene matches: 4. From germline, CDR1 is LNHNV and CDR2 YYDKDF (reference sequence). This CDR3 is built from 15 residues. This CDR3 reads CATSRSSGIYNEQFF. In DNA, the CDR3 is TGTGCCACCAGCAGATCTAGCGGAATCTACAATGAGCAGTTCTTC. Full variable domain (outside the CDR3, taken from reference TRBV15 and TRBJ2-1): DAMVIQNPRYQVTQFGKPVTLSCSQTLNHNVMYWYQQKSSQAPKLLFHYYDKDFNNEADTPDNFQSRRPNTSFCFLDIRSPGLGDTAMYLCATSRSSGIYNEQFFGPGTRLTVL.

This clone appeared many times. The chain joins TRBV28 to TRBJ2-1; the D gene is possibly TRBD1 (6 bases). This CDR3 is 15 amino acids long. Germline V gene data show CDR1 as MDHEN and CDR2 as SYDVKM. V was pared by 8 bases and J by 4 bases, with 18 bases between. CDR3 protein: CASQDILGAYNEQFF. DNA of the CDR3: TGTGCCAGCCAGGACATTTTGGGGGCTTACAATGAGCAGTTCTTC. Supplemented by reference TRBV28 and TRBJ2-1, the full variable domain reads DVKVTQSSRYLVKRTGEKVFLECVQDMDHENMFWYRQDPGLGLRLIYFSYDVKMKEKGDIPEGYSVSREKKERFSLILESASTNQTSMYLCASQDILGAYNEQFFGPGTRLTVL.

This clone showed up just a few times. The gene calls are TRBV6-4 and TRBJ2-3; 14 bases map to TRBD2. Trimming cost V 6 bases and J 6 bases; bases outside gene matches: 5. Germline V CDR1 and CDR2: MRHNA, SNTAGT. CDR3 length: 15 residues. CDR3 sequence reads: CASSETSGGADTQYF. The CDR3 DNA reads as TGTGCCAGCAGCGAGACTAGCGGGGGGGCGGATACGCAGTATTTT.